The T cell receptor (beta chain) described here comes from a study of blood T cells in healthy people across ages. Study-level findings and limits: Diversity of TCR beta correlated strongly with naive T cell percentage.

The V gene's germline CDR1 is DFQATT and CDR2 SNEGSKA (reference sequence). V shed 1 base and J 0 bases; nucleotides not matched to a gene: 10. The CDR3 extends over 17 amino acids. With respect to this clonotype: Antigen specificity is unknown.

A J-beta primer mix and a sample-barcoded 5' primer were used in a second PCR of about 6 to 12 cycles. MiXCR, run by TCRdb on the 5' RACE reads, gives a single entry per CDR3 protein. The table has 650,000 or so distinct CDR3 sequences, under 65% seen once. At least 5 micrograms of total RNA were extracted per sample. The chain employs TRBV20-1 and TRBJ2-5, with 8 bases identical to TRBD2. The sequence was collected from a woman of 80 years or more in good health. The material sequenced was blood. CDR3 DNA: TGCAGTGCTAGAGCCCTAAGACTAGCGAAGTACCAAGAGACCCAGTACTTC. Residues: CSARALRLAKYQETQYF.